The next 20 T cell receptor beta chains were all read from a single sample in a study of T-cell reconstitution after alpha-beta-depleted transplantation in children. The TCRbeta library was prepared with unique molecular identifiers. One entry per CDR3 protein, called by TCRdb with MiXCR from the PCR reads. The repertoire holds fewer than 550,000 distinct CDR3 sequences, with about an eighth as singletons. This specimen consisted of PBMCs, mostly from graft donor cells, obtained 180 days after TCRalphabeta/CD19-depleted stem cell transplant. The receptors come from a female patient between 2 and 15 years old who had a stem cell transplant for aplastic anemia, so the T cells may come from the graft donor.

This chain links TRBV29-1 with TRBJ2-5, with TRBD2 matching over 16 bases. The V and J ends lost 4 bases and 9 bases, in that order; junction bases with no gene match: 11. CDR1 is SQVTM, CDR2 ANQGSEA, per germline. CDR3 length equals 16 residues. The CDR3 region has the DNA TGCAGCGTTGGGAGGTTGGGACTAGCGGGAGGGAAGGCCCAGTACTTC. Translated: CSVGRLGLAGGKAQYF.

This clonotype was observed at least ten times. The genes are TRBV2 and TRBJ2-7; TRBD1 agrees at 7 bases. After removal of 7 bases from V and 3 bases from J, the junction contained 9 bases not matched to a gene. This CDR3 has 14 amino acids. Per germline, CDR1 SNHLY and CDR2 FYNNEI. DNA of the CDR3: TGTGCCAGCACCCCCAGGGGACAGAGCTACGAGCAGTACTTC. This gives the protein CASTPRGQSYEQYF.

The sample holds a few counts of this clonotype. The chain joins TRBV5-1 to TRBJ2-1; D could derive from TRBD1 or TRBD2 (6 bases each). Germline CDR1 is SGHRS and CDR2 is YFSETQ. This CDR3 spans 18 amino acids. V was shortened by 0 bases and J by 7 bases, with 23 bases between the two germline ends. CDR3 bases: TGCGCCAGCAGCTTGGAGGGGGGCAACACCTTAAGGGGTAATGAGCAGTTCTTC. It translates to CASSLEGGNTLRGNEQFF.

This clonotype was picked up a small number of times. The genes are TRBV5-1 and TRBJ2-3; D not certain. Trimming pared 0 bases from V and 1 base from J, leaving 18 bases between. CDR1 and CDR2 (germline): SGHRS, YFSETQ. The CDR3 spans 18 residues. CDR3: CASSLDIDIGPRTDTQYF. The CDR3 nucleotides are TGCGCCAGCAGCTTGGACATCGACATAGGCCCCCGCACAGATACGCAGTATTTT. The full variable domain, its missing parts supplied by reference TRBV5-1 and TRBJ2-3, is KAGVTQTPRYLIKTRGQQVTLSCSPISGHRSVSWYQQTPGQGLQFLFEYFSETQRNKGNFPGRFSGRQFSNSRSEMNVSTLELGDSALYLCASSLDIDIGPRTDTQYFGPGTRLTVL.

The sample holds many counts of this clonotype. This chain uses TRBV20-1 with TRBJ1-1; a weak D match, TRBD1 (5 bases). There are 14 residues in the CDR3. CDR1 is DFQATT, CDR2 SNEGSKA, per germline (reference sequence). V was pared by 3 bases and J by 8 bases, with 19 bases between. The chain's CDR3 is CSASDGPLGREAFF. For the CDR3, the DNA is TGCAGTGCTAGTGATGGGCCTTTGGGACGGGAAGCTTTCTTT.

This clonotype was found a few times. The chain couples TRBV12-3 or TRBV12-4 to TRBJ1-2, with D uncertain. The ends were cut back, 4 bases at V and 5 bases at J, with 11 bases in the middle. The CDR3 contains 13 residues. The CDR3 reads CASSSSTAYGYTF. CDR3 bases: TGTGCCAGCAGTTCCTCGACGGCTTATGGCTACACCTTC.

This chain joins TRBV14 and TRBJ1-4, with a weak D call TRBD1 (6 bases). The germline gives CDR1 SGHDN, CDR2 FVKESK. The CDR3 runs to 15 residues. The V gene lost 5 bases and the J gene lost 3 bases, with 13 bases spanning the gap. The CDR3 sequence: CASSDRQAPNEKLFF. The CDR3 DNA follows: TGTGCCAGCAGCGACCGACAGGCGCCTAATGAAAAACTGTTTTTT. The full variable domain, rest sourced from reference TRBV14 and TRBJ1-4, is EAGVTQFPSHSVIEKGQTVTLRCDPISGHDNLYWYRRVMGKEIKFLLHFVKESKQDESGMPNNRFLAERTGGTYSTLKVQPAELEDSGVYFCASSDRQAPNEKLFFGSGTQLSVL.

On this clonotype: A read error may account for a junction end that differs from germline. The chain couples TRBV28 to TRBJ2-1, with 10 bases fitting TRBD1. Germline lookup yields CDR1 MDHEN and CDR2 SYDVKM. This CDR3 is 16 amino acids long. The CDR3 coding sequence is TGTGGCAGCAGTACAGCGGCCGGGACAGGGGAAAATGAGCAGTTCTTC. This sequence encodes CGSSTAAGTGENEQFF.

This clonotype appeared many times. This sequence joins TRBV5-1 and TRBJ1-2, with D perhaps TRBD1 (6 bases). There are 14 residues in the CDR3. Germline V gene lookup returns CDR1 SGHRS and CDR2 YFSETQ. V was pared by 4 bases and J by 2 bases, with 12 bases between. The CDR3 protein is CASSLGQPNYGYTF. The CDR3, as DNA: TGCGCCAGCAGCCTCGGACAGCCGAACTATGGCTACACCTTC.

V and J are TRBV7-9 and TRBJ1-1; no firm D call. The CDR3 length is 14 residues. V lost 5 bases to trimming and J lost 0 bases, with 10 bases between them. The germline gives CDR1 SEHNR, CDR2 FQNEAQ (reference sequence). Here the CDR3 DNA reads TGTGCCAGCAGCCGCCCATCGTTGAACACTGAAGCTTTCTTT. Residues: CASSRPSLNTEAFF.

This clonotype was picked up a small number of times. The rearrangement links TRBV11-2 to TRBJ2-3; maybe TRBD1 (6 bases). V was shortened by 3 bases and J by 6 bases, with 19 bases between the two germline ends. CDR1 is SGHAT and CDR2 is FQNNGV in the germline V gene. This CDR3 region has 16 residues. The CDR3 DNA follows: TGTGCCAGCAGCTTCCGAACGCAGGGGCGAGCGGATACGCAGTATTTT. Its protein is CASSFRTQGRADTQYF.

This clonotype has a handful of counts. This chain joins TRBV29-1 and TRBJ1-5; D possibly corresponds to TRBD1 (6 bases). V was cut by 5 bases and J by 9 bases, with 17 bases left in between. The CDR3 totals 13 residues. Germline-derived CDR1 and CDR2 are SQVTM and ANQGSEA. The chain's CDR3 is CSVTRDNEGPQHF. The CDR3, as DNA: TGCAGCGTTACCCGGGACAACGAGGGGCCCCAGCATTTT.

The sample holds a few counts of this clonotype. The chain recombines TRBV9 with TRBJ1-1; D possibly corresponds to TRBD1 (5 bases). The CDR3 extends over 16 amino acids. The germline V gene has CDR1 SGDLS and CDR2 YYNGEE. V dropped 0 bases and J dropped 1 base, with 13 bases sitting between them. This chain's CDR3 is CASSVGAGWGNTEAFF. The CDR3 nucleotides are TGTGCCAGCAGCGTAGGAGCAGGGTGGGGGAACACTGAAGCTTTCTTT.

The chain has TRBV12-3 or TRBV12-4 and TRBJ1-2, with no clear D. The CDR3 extends over 15 amino acids. Trimming took 3 bases from V and 2 from J, leaving 13 bases between them. In nucleotides, the CDR3 is TGTGCCAGCAGTTTCGATTACCCGAGGAACTATGGCTACACCTTC. Amino acid sequence: CASSFDYPRNYGYTF.

This clonotype was counted only a few times. The V gene is TRBV13, the J gene TRBJ2-3; D might be TRBD2 (6 bases). Germline V gene data show CDR1 as PRHDT and CDR2 as FYEKMQ (reference sequence). The CDR3 totals 15 residues. V was trimmed by 5 bases and J by 6 bases, leaving 18 bases between them. Here the CDR3 reads CASSTAGLPGDTQYF. The CDR3 coding sequence is TGTGCCAGCAGCACGGCGGGACTCCCAGGGGATACGCAGTATTTT.

Comment on this clonotype: One base away lies a much larger clone, so this may be a sequencing read error. The chain carries TRBV5-1 and TRBJ2-7; 12 bases align to TRBD2. Germline CDR1 is SGHRS and CDR2 is YFSETQ. CDR3 length: 14 residues. CDR3 protein: CAISLDTSGRWQYF. In nucleotides, the CDR3 is TGCGCCATCAGCTTGGATACTAGCGGGAGGTGGCAGTACTTC.

This clonotype was seen repeatedly, ten times or more. This chain connects TRBV3-1 to TRBJ1-1; D not resolved. Trimming shortened V by 0 bases and J by 1 base, and 6 bases separated the two germline ends. There are 14 residues in the CDR3. Germline CDR1 is LGHDT and CDR2 is YNNKEL (reference sequence). The CDR3, as DNA: TGTGCCAGCAGCCAAGAAGGGCAGAACACTGAAGCTTTCTTT. Amino acid sequence: CASSQEGQNTEAFF.

This rearrangement joins TRBV2 to TRBJ1-6; 7 positions match TRBD1. CDR1 and CDR2 (germline): SNHLY, FYNNEI. The junction had 5 bases not matched to a gene; V was cut back by 6 bases and J by 0 bases. CDR3 size: 16 residues. In nucleotides, the CDR3 is TGTGCCAGCAGGGAGGGGGCAGGCTCCTATAATTCACCCCTCCACTTT. Its protein is CASREGAGSYNSPLHF. Full variable domain (remainder filled in from reference TRBV2 and TRBJ1-6): EPEVTQTPSHQVTQMGQEVILRCVPISNHLYFYWYRQILGQKVEFLVSFYNNEISEKSEIFDDQFSVERPDGSNFTLKIRSTKLEDSAMYFCASREGAGSYNSPLHFGNGTRLTVT.

This clonotype has a handful of counts. The chain employs TRBV12-5 and TRBJ2-1; D not certain. The CDR3 runs to 12 residues. The germline V gene has CDR1 LGHNT and CDR2 FRNRAP. V was pared by 2 bases and J by 9 bases, with 8 bases between. The CDR3 DNA is TGTGCTAGTGGTTTGTCCCTCTTTGAGCAGTTCTTC. It codes for CASGLSLFEQFF.

V is TRBV20-1 and J is TRBJ2-5; no clear D gene. CDR1 DFQATT and CDR2 SNEGSKA come from the germline V gene (reference sequence). V lost 0 bases and J 2 bases, leaving 10 bases between the germline ends. The CDR3 contains 14 residues. The DNA for the CDR3 is TGCAGTGCTAGAGATGACCCACAGCAAGAGACCCAGTACTTC. Translating gives CSARDDPQQETQYF.